This T cell receptor (beta chain) was obtained from a study of T cell responses to AZD1222 COVID-19 vaccine. V was clipped by 6 bases and J by 4 bases; unmatched bases: 8. CDR1 and CDR2 from the germline V gene are MDHEN and SYDVKM. The CDR3 has 14 residues. Using immunoSEQ multiplex PCR, the repertoire was profiled, and TCRdb retains in-frame clones only, with some absent. Seen here are about 100,000 clones, around 89% observed once, and the top ten hold more than 1.5%. J is TRBJ2-7 and V is TRBV28; TRBD2 agrees at 8 bases. This specimen was peripheral blood, taken on day 0 of AZD1222 vaccination. This receptor was identified in an adult in good health. The CDR3, as DNA: TGTGCCAGCAGGTTAGCGGGGCTCCTTTACGAGCAGTACTTC. Translated, it gives CASRLAGLLYEQYF.